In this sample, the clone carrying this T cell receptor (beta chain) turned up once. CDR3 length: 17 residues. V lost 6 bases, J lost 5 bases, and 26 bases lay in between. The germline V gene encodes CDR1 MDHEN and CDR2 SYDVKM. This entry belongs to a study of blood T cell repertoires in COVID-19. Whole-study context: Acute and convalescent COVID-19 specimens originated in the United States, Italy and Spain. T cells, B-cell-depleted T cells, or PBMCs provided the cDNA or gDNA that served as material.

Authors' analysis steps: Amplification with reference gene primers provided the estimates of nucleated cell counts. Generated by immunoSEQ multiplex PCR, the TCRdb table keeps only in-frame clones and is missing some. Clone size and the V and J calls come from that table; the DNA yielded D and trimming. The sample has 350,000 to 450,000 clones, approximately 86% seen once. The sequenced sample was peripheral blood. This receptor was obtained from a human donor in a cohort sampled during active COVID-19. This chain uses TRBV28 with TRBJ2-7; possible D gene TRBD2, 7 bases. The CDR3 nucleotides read TGTGCCAGCAGCTACCCCGTTGAGGGGGGGAATAAGGACGAGCAGTACTTC. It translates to CASSYPVEGGNKDEQYF. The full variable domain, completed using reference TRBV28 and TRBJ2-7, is DVKVTQSSRYLVKRTGEKVFLECVQDMDHENMFWYRQDPGLGLRLIYFSYDVKMKEKGDIPEGYSVSREKKERFSLILESASTNQTSMYLCASSYPVEGGNKDEQYFGPGTRLTVT.